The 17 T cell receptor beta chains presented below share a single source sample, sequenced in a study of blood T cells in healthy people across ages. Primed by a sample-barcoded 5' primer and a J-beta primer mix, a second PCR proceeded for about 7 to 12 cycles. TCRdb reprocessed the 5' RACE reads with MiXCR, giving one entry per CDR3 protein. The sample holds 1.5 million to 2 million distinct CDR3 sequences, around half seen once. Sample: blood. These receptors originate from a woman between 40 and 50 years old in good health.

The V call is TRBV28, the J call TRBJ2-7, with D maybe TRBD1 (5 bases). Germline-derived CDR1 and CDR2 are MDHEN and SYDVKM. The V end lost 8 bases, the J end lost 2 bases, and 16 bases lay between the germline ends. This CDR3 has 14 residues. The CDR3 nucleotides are TGTGCCAGCGGGATTACCCTAGGGGCCTACGAGCAGTACTTC. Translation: CASGITLGAYEQYF. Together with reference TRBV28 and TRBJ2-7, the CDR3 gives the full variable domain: DVKVTQSSRYLVKRTGEKVFLECVQDMDHENMFWYRQDPGLGLRLIYFSYDVKMKEKGDIPEGYSVSREKKERFSLILESASTNQTSMYLCASGITLGAYEQYFGPGTRLTVT.

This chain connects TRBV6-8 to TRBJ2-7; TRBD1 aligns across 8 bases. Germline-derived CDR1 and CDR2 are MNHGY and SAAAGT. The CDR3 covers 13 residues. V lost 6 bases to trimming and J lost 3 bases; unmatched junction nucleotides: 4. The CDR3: CASSAQGDYEQYF. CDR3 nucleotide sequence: TGTGCCAGCAGCGCACAGGGGGACTACGAGCAGTACTTC.

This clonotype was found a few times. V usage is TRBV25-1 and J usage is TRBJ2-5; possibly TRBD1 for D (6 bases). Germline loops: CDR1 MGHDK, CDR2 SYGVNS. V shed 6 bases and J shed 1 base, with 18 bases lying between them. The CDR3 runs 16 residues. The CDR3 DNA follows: TGTGCCAGCAGCGATTACAGGGAGTATGGCCAAGAGACCCAGTACTTC. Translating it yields CASSDYREYGQETQYF.

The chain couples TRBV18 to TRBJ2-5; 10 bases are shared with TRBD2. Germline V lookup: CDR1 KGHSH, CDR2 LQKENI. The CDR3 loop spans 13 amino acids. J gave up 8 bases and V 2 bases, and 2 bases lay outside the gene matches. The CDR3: CASSPSSGGTQYF. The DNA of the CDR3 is TGTGCCAGCTCACCATCTAGCGGGGGAACCCAGTACTTC.

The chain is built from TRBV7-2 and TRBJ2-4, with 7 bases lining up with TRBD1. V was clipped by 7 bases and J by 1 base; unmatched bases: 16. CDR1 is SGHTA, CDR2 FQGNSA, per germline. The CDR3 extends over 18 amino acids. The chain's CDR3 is CASTPTGTTLGAKNIQYF. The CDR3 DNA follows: TGTGCCAGCACGCCGACAGGGACGACCCTTGGGGCCAAAAACATTCAGTACTTC.

This CDR3 reads CASTRLADLAKNIQYF. CDR3 sequence (DNA): TGTGCCAGCACCAGACTAGCGGACCTAGCCAAAAACATTCAGTACTTC. This chain links TRBV28 with TRBJ2-4; 9 nucleotides line up with TRBD2. CDR1 is MDHEN and CDR2 is SYDVKM in the germline V gene. V was pared by 7 bases and J by 0 bases, with 7 bases of the junction left unmatched. This CDR3 spans 16 amino acids.

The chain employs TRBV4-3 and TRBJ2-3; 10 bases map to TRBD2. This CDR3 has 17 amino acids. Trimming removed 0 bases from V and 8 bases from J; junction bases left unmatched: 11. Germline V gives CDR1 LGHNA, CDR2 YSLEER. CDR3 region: CASSQDSSGKREGTQYF. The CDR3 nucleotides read TGCGCCAGCAGCCAAGATAGTTCGGGAAAGCGGGAGGGTACGCAGTATTTT.

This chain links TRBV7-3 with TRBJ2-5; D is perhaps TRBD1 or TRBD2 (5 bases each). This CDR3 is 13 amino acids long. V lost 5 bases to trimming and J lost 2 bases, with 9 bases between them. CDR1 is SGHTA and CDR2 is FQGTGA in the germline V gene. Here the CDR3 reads CASSKGRQETQYF. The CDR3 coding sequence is TGTGCCAGCAGCAAGGGACGGCAAGAGACCCAGTACTTC.

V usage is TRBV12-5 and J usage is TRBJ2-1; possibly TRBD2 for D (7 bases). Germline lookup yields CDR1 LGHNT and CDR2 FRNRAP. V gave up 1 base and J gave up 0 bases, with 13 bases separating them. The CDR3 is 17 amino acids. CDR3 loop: CASGLGGGPSSYNEQFF. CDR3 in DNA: TGTGCTAGTGGTTTGGGCGGGGGCCCGAGCTCCTACAATGAGCAGTTCTTC.

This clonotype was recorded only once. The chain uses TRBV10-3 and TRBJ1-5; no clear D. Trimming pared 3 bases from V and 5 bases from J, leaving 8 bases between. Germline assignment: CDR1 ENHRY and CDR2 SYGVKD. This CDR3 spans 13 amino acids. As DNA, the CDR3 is TGTGCCATCAGTGAATCGTCGGATCAGCCCCAGCATTTT. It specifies CAISESSDQPQHF.

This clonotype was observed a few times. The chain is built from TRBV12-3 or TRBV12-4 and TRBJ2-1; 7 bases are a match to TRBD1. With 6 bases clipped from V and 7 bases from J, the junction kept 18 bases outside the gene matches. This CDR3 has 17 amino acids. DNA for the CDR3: TGTGCCAGCAGGGGGACCGGGACAGCCCACGTCAGGAATGAGCAGTTCTTC. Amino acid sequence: CASRGTGTAHVRNEQFF.

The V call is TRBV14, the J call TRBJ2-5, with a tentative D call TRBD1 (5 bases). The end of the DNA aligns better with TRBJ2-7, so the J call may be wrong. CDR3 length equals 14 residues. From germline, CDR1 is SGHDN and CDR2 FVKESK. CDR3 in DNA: TGTGCCAGCAGCCCCTCCGGCAGGGCCAACGAGCAGTACTTC. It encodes CASSPSGRANEQYF.

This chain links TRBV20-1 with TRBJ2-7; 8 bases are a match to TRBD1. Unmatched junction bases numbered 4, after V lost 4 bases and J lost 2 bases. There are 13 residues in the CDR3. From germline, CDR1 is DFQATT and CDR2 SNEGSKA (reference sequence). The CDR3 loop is CSAIHRGAYEQYF. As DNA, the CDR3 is TGCAGTGCTATCCACAGGGGGGCCTACGAGCAGTACTTC.

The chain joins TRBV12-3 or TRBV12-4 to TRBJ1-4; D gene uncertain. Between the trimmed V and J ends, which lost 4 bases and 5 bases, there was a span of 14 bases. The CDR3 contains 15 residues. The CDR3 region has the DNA TGTGCCAGCAGTTCCGCCATCACAGTCAATGAAAAACTGTTTTTT. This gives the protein CASSSAITVNEKLFF.

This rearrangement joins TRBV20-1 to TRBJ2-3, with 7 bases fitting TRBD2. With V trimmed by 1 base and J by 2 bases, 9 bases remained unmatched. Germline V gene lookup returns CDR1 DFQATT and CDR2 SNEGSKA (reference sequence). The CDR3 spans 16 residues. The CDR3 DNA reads TGCAGTGCTAGAGGAAGACTAGCCACTTTCACAGATACGCAGTATTTT. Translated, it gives CSARGRLATFTDTQYF.

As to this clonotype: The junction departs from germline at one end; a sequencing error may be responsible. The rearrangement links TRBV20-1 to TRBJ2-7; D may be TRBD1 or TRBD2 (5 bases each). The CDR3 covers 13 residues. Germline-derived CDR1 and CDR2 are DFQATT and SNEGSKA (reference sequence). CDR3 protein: CSARDPGTYEQNF. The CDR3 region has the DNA TGCAGTGCTAGAGATCCAGGGACCTACGAGCAGAACTTC.

The CDR3 protein is CASSLETAGGETQYF. DNA for the CDR3: TGTGCCAGCAGCTTAGAAACAGCGGGGGGAGAGACCCAGTACTTC. V and J are TRBV7-2 and TRBJ2-7; 9 positions match TRBD2. The J call may be mistaken, given a closer DNA end match to TRBJ2-5. The germline V gene has CDR1 SGHTA and CDR2 FQGNSA. This CDR3 has 15 residues.